The 27 T cell receptor beta chains below all came from one sample that was sequenced in a study of OX40 agonist ivuxolimab in advanced cancers. Only in-frame clones appear in the TCRdb table, and some are missing; sequencing was by immunoSEQ multiplex PCR. Of 30,000 to 45,000 clones listed, approximately 87% are singletons. Here the sequenced sample was CD4+ or CD8+ T cells sorted from blood, taken in a trial of the OX40 agonist ivuxolimab. The receptors originated from an adult with an advanced solid tumor such as melanoma, head and neck, liver or kidney cancer.

V is TRBV6-1 and J is TRBJ2-5; 7 bases map to TRBD1. The CDR3 extends over 15 amino acids. Germline loops: CDR1 MNHNS, CDR2 SASEGT. Losses at the gene ends were 0 bases for V and 5 bases for J; bases not matched to a gene: 6. CDR3 nucleotides: TGTGCCAGCAGTGAAGCACAAGGGGGCTGGGAGACCCAGTACTTC. The encoded protein is CASSEAQGGWETQYF.

V gene TRBV7-9 combines with J gene TRBJ2-1; either TRBD1 or TRBD2 may fit D (5 bases each). The CDR3 covers 12 residues. Germline values: CDR1 SEHNR, CDR2 FQNEAQ (reference sequence). The germline V and J ends were trimmed by 4 bases and 8 bases, with 9 bases remaining between them. Here the CDR3 reads CASSSGLYEQFF. The CDR3 DNA follows: TGTGCCAGCAGCTCGGGGCTCTATGAGCAGTTCTTC.

The chain is built from TRBV7-8 and TRBJ2-5, with D possibly matching TRBD2 (5 bases). The last part of the DNA fits TRBJ2-7 better; the J call may be wrong. CDR3 length: 15 residues. Germline CDR1 SGHVS, CDR2 FQNEAQ. The CDR3 spells CASSRGFGSYYEQYF. For the CDR3, the DNA is TGTGCCAGCAGCCGCGGGTTTGGGAGTTACTACGAGCAGTACTTC.

This clone was seen just once. This chain joins TRBV15 and TRBJ2-6; 7 nucleotides align to TRBD2. J was trimmed by 4 bases and V by 0 bases; bases with no gene match: 15. The CDR3 is 20 amino acids. Germline CDR1 reads LNHNV; CDR2 reads YYDKDF (reference sequence). The CDR3 region is CATSRDPVNMGGTGANVLTF. The CDR3 bases are TGTGCCACCAGCAGAGATCCGGTTAATATGGGAGGGACCGGGGCCAACGTCCTGACTTTC.

The rearrangement links TRBV9 to TRBJ1-1, with D maybe TRBD1 (6 bases). The CDR3 length is 13 residues. V was pared by 3 bases and J by 7 bases, with 13 bases between. Germline lookup yields CDR1 SGDLS and CDR2 YYNGEE. The CDR3 DNA is TGTGCCAGCAGCGCACACAGGGATGGTGAAGCTTTCTTT. Translated: CASSAHRDGEAFF.

This chain links TRBV7-2 with TRBJ1-3; TRBD1 aligns across 9 bases. In germline, CDR1 is SGHTA, CDR2 FQGNSA. Trimming took 5 bases from V and 4 from J; bases not matched to a gene: 9. This CDR3 region has 16 residues. The CDR3 protein is CASSLQQGAMGNTIYF. DNA of the CDR3: TGTGCCAGCAGCCTACAACAGGGGGCGATGGGAAACACCATATATTTT.

V usage is TRBV10-3 and J usage is TRBJ2-3; perhaps D is TRBD1 or TRBD2 (5 bases each). This CDR3 has 17 residues. Per germline, CDR1 ENHRY and CDR2 SYGVKD. Trimming took off 3 bases at V and 1 base at J, with 17 bases between the two ends. CDR3 in amino acids: CAISEGADSRGTDTQYF. DNA for the CDR3: TGTGCCATCAGTGAAGGGGCGGATTCGAGGGGCACAGATACGCAGTATTTT.

The chain employs TRBV7-9 and TRBJ1-1; D not resolved. The CDR3 sequence is 17 residues long. CDR1 is SEHNR, CDR2 FQNEAQ, per germline (reference sequence). V lost 1 base and J lost 0, with 15 bases in between. The CDR3 nucleotides read TGTGCCAGCAGCTTAGTCCCCCCGAGGAGTATGAACACTGAAGCTTTCTTT. Its translation is CASSLVPPRSMNTEAFF.

This sequence joins TRBV19 and TRBJ2-7; no reliable D call. CDR3 length equals 11 residues. V was shortened by 4 bases and J by 3 bases, with 4 bases between the two germline ends. The germline gives CDR1 LNHDA, CDR2 SQIVND (reference sequence). CDR3 region: CASSTDYEQYF. The CDR3 coding sequence is TGTGCCAGTAGTACAGACTACGAGCAGTACTTC.

The CDR3 loop is CASSLTSGGSSYEQYF. As DNA, the CDR3 is TGTGCCAGCAGTTTAACTAGCGGGGGAAGCTCCTACGAGCAGTACTTC. This chain joins TRBV27 and TRBJ2-7, with 11 bases fitting TRBD2. The junction had 3 bases not matched to a gene; V was cut back by 2 bases and J by 0 bases. This CDR3 contains 16 residues. Germline loops: CDR1 MNHEY, CDR2 SMNVEV (reference sequence).

This clone was recorded only once. V gene TRBV27 combines with J gene TRBJ2-3; D uncertain. The CDR3 covers 16 residues. Germline V lookup: CDR1 MNHEY, CDR2 SMNVEV (reference sequence). The V gene lost 0 bases and the J gene lost 7 bases, with 17 bases spanning the gap. In nucleotides, the CDR3 is TGTGCCAGCAGTTTATCGCGGACCGTAGCTCCTCATACGCAGTATTTT. Protein: CASSLSRTVAPHTQYF.

CDR3 sequence: CASSRDNYSNQPQHF. CDR3 DNA: TGTGCCAGTAGTAGGGACAATTATAGCAATCAGCCCCAGCATTTT. The chain links TRBV19 to TRBJ1-5, with a possible D match to TRBD1 (6 bases). This CDR3 contains 15 residues. V dropped 4 bases and J dropped 0 bases, with 10 bases sitting between them. Germline CDR1 is LNHDA and CDR2 is SQIVND (reference sequence).

This chain links TRBV9 with TRBJ2-5, with 9 positions matching TRBD1. The J call may not be correct, given that the DNA end is closer to TRBJ2-7. This CDR3 comprises 14 residues. CDR1 SGDLS and CDR2 YYNGEE come from the germline V gene. The chain's CDR3 is CASSVGTGTYEQYF. The CDR3 coding sequence is TGTGCCAGCAGCGTCGGGACAGGGACCTACGAGCAGTACTTC.

The chain has TRBV7-2 and TRBJ2-7; D call uncertain. Germline-derived CDR1 and CDR2 are SGHTA and FQGNSA. There are 13 residues in the CDR3. Trimming removed 5 bases at V and 3 bases at J, with 11 bases between. The CDR3 reads CASSKQRIYEQYF. The CDR3 DNA sequence: TGTGCCAGCAGCAAACAAAGGATCTACGAGCAGTACTTC.

The sample holds one count of this clone. This chain joins TRBV7-9 and TRBJ1-2; 7 positions match TRBD1. Trimming cost V 5 bases and J 3 bases; bases outside gene matches: 12. The CDR3 totals 16 residues. CDR1 and CDR2 (germline): SEHNR, FQNEAQ (reference sequence). Here the CDR3 DNA reads TGTGCCAGCAGCCTCATGGGGGGACAGACCTACTATGGCTACACCTTC. Translated, it gives CASSLMGGQTYYGYTF.

The chain has TRBV18 and TRBJ2-7, with D unresolved. Deletions cut 2 bases from V and 0 bases from J, with 5 bases between. The V gene's germline CDR1 is KGHSH and CDR2 LQKENI. The CDR3 loop spans 13 amino acids. The chain's CDR3 is CASSPASSYEQYF. In nucleotides, the CDR3 is TGTGCCAGCTCACCAGCGAGCTCCTACGAGCAGTACTTC.

The gene calls are TRBV28 and TRBJ2-3; D remains unclear. The CDR3 is 14 amino acids. The V gene lost 5 bases and the J gene lost 5 bases, with 14 bases spanning the gap. Germline V gene sequence: CDR1 MDHEN, CDR2 SYDVKM. The CDR3 region is CASSMDASEDTQYF. The DNA of the CDR3 is TGTGCCAGCAGTATGGATGCCAGCGAAGATACGCAGTATTTT.

The chain recombines TRBV5-4 with TRBJ2-7, with 7 bases identical to TRBD1. Germline CDR1 is SGHNT and CDR2 is YYREEE (reference sequence). The CDR3 has 14 residues. The junction had 5 bases not matched to a gene; V was cut back by 3 bases and J by 2 bases. CDR3 amino acids: CASSSQGGPYEQYF. The CDR3 region has the DNA TGTGCCAGCAGCTCGCAAGGGGGCCCCTACGAGCAGTACTTC. The variable domain in full, with the rest retrieved from reference TRBV5-4 and TRBJ2-7, is ETGVTQSPTHLIKTRGQQVTLRCSSQSGHNTVSWYQQALGQGPQFIFQYYREEENGRGNFPPRFSGLQFPNYSSELNVNALELDDSALYLCASSSQGGPYEQYFGPGTRLTVT.

The chain recombines TRBV9 with TRBJ2-6; 7 bases are a match to TRBD2. This CDR3 contains 18 residues. Germline values: CDR1 SGDLS, CDR2 YYNGEE. Trimming removed 6 bases from V and 0 bases from J; junction bases left unmatched: 12. The CDR3 sequence: CASTGGIPASSGANVLTF. Here the CDR3 DNA reads TGTGCCAGCACGGGAGGCATCCCAGCAAGCTCTGGGGCCAACGTCCTGACTTTC. Full variable domain (missing parts from reference TRBV9 and TRBJ2-6): DSGVTQTPKHLITATGQRVTLRCSPRSGDLSVYWYQQSLDQGLQFLIQYYNGEERAKGNILERFSAQQFPDLHSELNLSSLELGDSALYFCASTGGIPASSGANVLTFGAGSRLTVL.

This clone was observed a handful of times. This chain links TRBV28 with TRBJ2-1; a weak D match, TRBD2 (5 bases). In germline, CDR1 is MDHEN, CDR2 SYDVKM. The CDR3 contains 14 residues. Deletions cut 5 bases from V and 0 bases from J, with 8 bases between. In nucleotides, the CDR3 is TGTGCCAGCAGTGCCGGGGACTCCTACAATGAGCAGTTCTTC. This gives the protein CASSAGDSYNEQFF.

This chain links TRBV30 with TRBJ2-7; 12 bases align to TRBD2. This CDR3 has 14 amino acids. Germline-derived CDR1 and CDR2 are GTSNPN and SVGIG (reference sequence). The J segment lost 4 bases and the V segment lost 1 base, leaving 2 bases of the junction unmatched. DNA of the CDR3: TGTGCCTGGAGTGGGACTAGCGGGATATACGAGCAGTACTTC. Translation gives CAWSGTSGIYEQYF.

The chain combines TRBV5-1 with TRBJ2-3; D unresolved. This CDR3 spans 14 amino acids. The germline gives CDR1 SGHRS, CDR2 YFSETQ. V was cut by 4 bases and J by 0 bases, with 9 bases left in between. The CDR3 sequence: CASSPGTSTDTQYF. CDR3 bases: TGCGCCAGCAGCCCGGGTACTAGCACAGATACGCAGTATTTT. Full variable domain (rest looked up from reference TRBV5-1 and TRBJ2-3): KAGVTQTPRYLIKTRGQQVTLSCSPISGHRSVSWYQQTPGQGLQFLFEYFSETQRNKGNFPGRFSGRQFSNSRSEMNVSTLELGDSALYLCASSPGTSTDTQYFGPGTRLTVL.

The chain employs TRBV7-8 and TRBJ2-7, with TRBD2 as a possible D gene (5 bases). CDR3 size: 15 residues. V lost 1 base and J lost 1, with 11 bases in between. The germline V gene has CDR1 SGHVS and CDR2 FQNEAQ. The CDR3 protein is CASSLVRDGSYEQYF. The CDR3, as DNA: TGTGCCAGCAGCTTAGTCCGGGATGGGTCCTACGAGCAGTACTTC.

A single count supports this clone. The V and J genes are TRBV28 and TRBJ2-7; D gene unclear. CDR1 and CDR2 (germline): MDHEN, SYDVKM. The CDR3 sequence is 11 residues long. Trimming took 5 bases from V and 6 from J, leaving 8 bases between them. This CDR3 is CASSRRVEQYF. The CDR3, as DNA: TGTGCCAGCAGTCGACGGGTCGAGCAGTACTTC.

The chain couples TRBV7-8 to TRBJ2-7; 9 positions match TRBD2. In germline, CDR1 is SGHVS, CDR2 FQNEAQ. The CDR3 length is 16 residues. V dropped 5 bases and J dropped 9; count of bases not matched to a gene: 17. The CDR3 DNA follows: TGTGCCAGCAGCGCCGGAAGGCGACTAGCGACTAGCGGGCAGTACTTC. It is translated as CASSAGRRLATSGQYF.

The chain carries TRBV28 and TRBJ1-1; D ambiguous. V gave up 5 bases and J gave up 4 bases, with 8 bases separating them. This CDR3 comprises 12 residues. In germline, CDR1 is MDHEN, CDR2 SYDVKM. CDR3 sequence reads: CASSVEFTEAFF. In DNA, the CDR3 is TGTGCCAGCAGTGTGGAGTTCACTGAAGCTTTCTTT.

The chain has TRBV15 and TRBJ2-5; possible D gene TRBD2, 7 bases. V was shortened by 1 base and J by 5 bases, with 14 bases between the two germline ends. Germline V CDR1 and CDR2: LNHNV, YYDKDF (reference sequence). The CDR3 spans 15 residues. The CDR3 coding sequence is TGTGCCACCAGCAGAGTATGGGGGGGCGGTGAGACCCAGTACTTC. As protein: CATSRVWGGGETQYF.